This T cell receptor (beta chain) came from a study of graft-versus-host responses after intestinal transplantation. Study observations and caveats: Recipient marrow contained GvH clones, some of which appeared first in ileum or blood. Peak levels of circulating GvH clones tracked with early post-transplant HvG declines.

Germline V CDR1 and CDR2: SGHDT, YYEEEE. The CDR3 is made up of 15 amino acids. V lost 4 bases to trimming and J lost 0 bases, with 11 bases between them. For this clone: Its specificity is not known.

Repertoires were generated with immunoSEQ multiplex PCR, while TCRdb's copy carries only in-frame clones and drops some. The table includes some 64,000 clones, approximately 90% detected once. This clonotype was sampled from a human donor who was the organ donor for an intestinal transplant. V is TRBV5-6 and J is TRBJ2-1, with D hard to call. This sample comprised unstimulated CD8+ T cells sorted from spleen or lymph node cells, obtained before transplant. The CDR3 sequence: CASSQFSSSYNEQFF. In DNA, the CDR3 is TGTGCCAGCAGCCAATTCTCCAGCTCCTACAATGAGCAGTTCTTC.